Following are 28 T cell receptor beta chains from one sample sequenced in a study of blood T cell repertoires in COVID-19. Using immunoSEQ multiplex PCR, the repertoire was profiled, and TCRdb retains in-frame clones only, with some absent. The repertoire has about 100,000 clones, approximately 88% of them found once; the top ten carry less than 2.5%. Sequenced material: peripheral blood. The receptors here all came from a human donor in a cohort sampled during active COVID-19.

This clone was recorded a few times. The chain couples TRBV10-1 to TRBJ1-2; unclear D gene. Looked up from germline, CDR1 is WNHNN and CDR2 is SYGVQD (reference sequence). V dropped 5 bases and J dropped 4 bases, with 11 bases sitting between them. The CDR3 sequence is 13 residues long. The CDR3 loop is CASSQSSGYGYTF. In nucleotides, the CDR3 is TGCGCCAGCAGTCAGAGCTCGGGCTATGGCTACACCTTC.

This clone was counted a single time. This sequence joins TRBV2 and TRBJ1-2, with 8 bases matching TRBD1. The V gene's germline CDR1 is SNHLY and CDR2 FYNNEI. The CDR3 length is 14 residues. V lost 3 bases, J lost 7 bases, and 7 bases stayed unmatched. The CDR3 loop reads CASSELQGAGGYTF. The CDR3 nucleotides read TGTGCCAGCAGTGAGCTTCAGGGGGCCGGTGGCTACACCTTC.

The genes are TRBV19 and TRBJ1-3; 10 nucleotides align to TRBD1. CDR3 length: 15 amino acids. In germline, CDR1 is LNHDA, CDR2 SQIVND (reference sequence). V shed 6 bases and J 2 bases; nucleotides not matched to a gene: 4. CDR3 nucleotides: TGTGCCAGTAGCGACAGGGGGCTCACTGGAAACACCATATATTTT. Amino acid sequence: CASSDRGLTGNTIYF.

This clone is a singleton in its sample. The J gene is TRBJ2-7, the V gene TRBV19, with 9 bases identical to TRBD1. The V and J ends lost 5 bases and 4 bases, in that order; junction bases with no gene match: 3. Germline V gene data show CDR1 as LNHDA and CDR2 as SQIVND (reference sequence). The CDR3 spans 13 residues. CDR3 residues: CASSVGTGYEQYF. The CDR3 DNA reads TGTGCCAGTAGTGTCGGGACAGGGTACGAGCAGTACTTC.

J is TRBJ2-7 and V is TRBV5-6; D gene uncertain. The ends were cut back, 2 bases at V and 3 bases at J, with 6 bases in the middle. Germline V lookup: CDR1 SGHDT, CDR2 YYEEEE. The CDR3 length is 12 residues. CDR3 nucleotide sequence: TGTGCCAGCAGCTTCTATCTCTACGAGCAGTACTTC. This sequence encodes CASSFYLYEQYF.

The V gene is TRBV6-6, the J gene TRBJ1-2; maybe TRBD1 (6 bases). CDR3 length equals 13 residues. Trimming removed 5 bases at V and 7 bases at J, with 14 bases between. Germline CDR1 reads MNHNY; CDR2 reads SVGAGI (reference sequence). The CDR3 here is CASSGTTRVGYTF. The CDR3 DNA follows: TGTGCCAGCAGTGGGACAACTCGGGTTGGCTACACCTTC.

V is TRBV30 and J is TRBJ2-1; a possible D gene is TRBD2 (6 bases). CDR3 length: 14 residues. Germline CDR1 is GTSNPN and CDR2 is SVGIG (reference sequence). V gave up 4 bases and J gave up 3 bases, with 13 bases separating them. The CDR3 DNA sequence: TGTGCCTGGAATGGGGGAGGCGGCTACAATGAGCAGTTCTTC. Translated: CAWNGGGGYNEQFF. Drawing the rest from reference TRBV30 and TRBJ2-1, the complete variable domain is SQTIHQWPATLVQPVGSPLSLECTVEGTSNPNLYWYRQAAGRGLQLLFYSVGIGQISSEVPQNLSASRPQDRQFILSSKKLLLSDSGFYLCAWNGGGGYNEQFFGPGTRLTVL.

The chain employs TRBV5-1 and TRBJ2-2; the D gene is possibly TRBD1 (6 bases). CDR1 is SGHRS and CDR2 is YFSETQ in the germline V gene. The CDR3 length is 18 residues. The V end was cut by 0 bases, the J end by 1 base, with 16 bases between. Here the CDR3 DNA reads TGCGCCAGCAGCTTGGTTACAGGGCCTCGGGTGAACACCGGGGAGCTGTTTTTT. Amino acid sequence: CASSLVTGPRVNTGELFF.

This sequence joins TRBV19 and TRBJ2-1; TRBD2 is a possible D gene (5 bases). In germline, CDR1 is LNHDA, CDR2 SQIVND (reference sequence). V was shortened by 4 bases and J by 6 bases, with 10 bases between the two germline ends. This CDR3 is 13 amino acids long. CDR3 sequence: CASSRLASNEQFF. The CDR3 DNA follows: TGTGCCAGTAGTAGGCTAGCCAGCAATGAGCAGTTCTTC.

V usage is TRBV2 and J usage is TRBJ1-4, with TRBD1 matching over 10 bases. Germline V gene sequence: CDR1 SNHLY, CDR2 FYNNEI. Germline trimming cut 4 bases from V and 7 bases from J; bases unmatched to any gene: 3. The CDR3 consists of 14 residues. The CDR3 bases are TGTGCCAGCAGTGGACAGGGGGCGGGTGAAAAACTGTTTTTT. This translates into CASSGQGAGEKLFF. Using reference TRBV2 and TRBJ1-4 for the parts outside the CDR3, the full variable domain is EPEVTQTPSHQVTQMGQEVILRCVPISNHLYFYWYRQILGQKVEFLVSFYNNEISEKSEIFDDQFSVERPDGSNFTLKIRSTKLEDSAMYFCASSGQGAGEKLFFGSGTQLSVL.

The chain uses TRBV7-6 and TRBJ1-4; a possible D gene is TRBD1 (5 bases). This CDR3 is 16 amino acids long. From germline, CDR1 is SGHVS and CDR2 FNYEAQ. Trimming pared 2 bases from V and 5 bases from J, leaving 15 bases between. Here the CDR3 DNA reads TGTGCCAGCAGCTTAAGTCCCGGGACTGGAAATGAAAAACTGTTTTTT. Its translation is CASSLSPGTGNEKLFF.

This sequence joins TRBV9 and TRBJ2-1, with D possibly being TRBD1 (5 bases). V was cut by 3 bases and J by 1 base, with 14 bases left in between. Germline CDR1 is SGDLS and CDR2 is YYNGEE. This CDR3 is built from 16 residues. CDR3 loop: CASSAPQGTSYNEQFF. CDR3 sequence (DNA): TGTGCCAGCAGCGCCCCTCAGGGAACTTCCTACAATGAGCAGTTCTTC.

The chain joins TRBV5-1 to TRBJ2-5, with 9 bases identical to TRBD1. Trimming cost V 4 bases and J 5 bases; bases outside gene matches: 12. This CDR3 has 16 residues. Germline loops: CDR1 SGHRS, CDR2 YFSETQ. DNA of the CDR3: TGCGCCAGCAGCCTCGGGGACAGGGAGGATATGGAGACCCAGTACTTC. It translates to CASSLGDREDMETQYF.

V gene TRBV12-3 or TRBV12-4 combines with J gene TRBJ1-4; a weak D match, TRBD1 (6 bases). CDR3 length: 12 amino acids. The V and J ends lost 11 bases and 10 bases respectively, with 17 bases between them. The CDR3 loop is CAAQQGSGKLFF. In DNA form, the CDR3 reads TGTGCCGCCCAGCAGGGGTCGGGAAAACTGTTTTTT.

This sequence joins TRBV7-9 and TRBJ2-7; 7 bases fit TRBD1. Trimming took 4 bases from V and 1 from J; bases not matched to a gene: 7. The CDR3 consists of 15 residues. Looked up from germline, CDR1 is SEHNR and CDR2 is FQNEAQ (reference sequence). The DNA for the CDR3 is TGTGCCAGCAGCTCCCTGGACAGGTTGTCCTACGAGCAGTACTTC. Translating gives CASSSLDRLSYEQYF.

This chain connects TRBV7-9 to TRBJ1-1, with D possibly being TRBD1 (5 bases). V was shortened by 2 bases and J by 7 bases, with 17 bases between the two germline ends. The CDR3 covers 15 residues. Germline V gene lookup returns CDR1 SEHNR and CDR2 FQNEAQ (reference sequence). CDR3 sequence reads: CASSLTTGGIGEAFF. CDR3 DNA sequence: TGTGCCAGCAGCTTAACGACGGGGGGGATCGGTGAAGCTTTCTTT.

The V gene is TRBV29-1, the J gene TRBJ1-1; TRBD1 might be the D (6 bases). This CDR3 spans 12 amino acids. From germline, CDR1 is SQVTM and CDR2 ANQGSEA. The V gene lost 6 bases and the J gene lost 3 bases, with 11 bases spanning the gap. The CDR3 DNA sequence: TGCAGCGTCCACAGGGACGACACTGAAGCTTTCTTT. Translation gives CSVHRDDTEAFF.

The chain joins TRBV10-3 to TRBJ2-7; TRBD1 matches 10 bases. V was pared by 2 bases and J by 3 bases, with 4 bases of the junction left unmatched. The V gene's germline CDR1 is ENHRY and CDR2 SYGVKD. The CDR3 is 15 amino acids. CDR3 sequence reads: CAISEPGQGGYEQYF. CDR3 in DNA: TGTGCCATCAGTGAGCCCGGACAGGGGGGCTACGAGCAGTACTTC.

This sequence joins TRBV6-1 and TRBJ1-6; tentatively, D is TRBD1 (5 bases). Germline CDR1 MNHNS, CDR2 SASEGT. V was trimmed by 2 bases and J by 6 bases, leaving 5 bases between them. The CDR3 consists of 13 residues. The CDR3 protein is CASSEQGNSPLHF. DNA for the CDR3: TGTGCCAGCAGTGAACAGGGTAATTCACCCCTCCACTTT.

A single count supports this clone. V is TRBV21-1 and J is TRBJ1-1; the table assigns TRBD1, which was not confirmed against the DNA. TRBV21-1 is flagged as a pseudogene. This CDR3 region has 13 residues. The CDR3 sequence is CAPKGIKGTEAFF. Written as DNA, the CDR3 is TGTGCCCCCAAGGGTATCAAGGGGACTGAAGCTTTCTTT.

The chain is built from TRBV5-1 and TRBJ2-1, with D tentatively TRBD2 (6 bases). The CDR3 sequence is 16 residues long. Trimming removed 5 bases from V and 2 bases from J, with 17 bases in between. Germline V gives CDR1 SGHRS, CDR2 YFSETQ. The CDR3 region is CASRAGGGGPYNEQFF. As DNA, the CDR3 is TGCGCCAGCAGGGCAGGTGGGGGAGGCCCCTACAATGAGCAGTTCTTC.

The chain recombines TRBV10-1 with TRBJ1-1; 7 bases align to TRBD1. V lost 5 bases, J lost 4 bases, and 4 bases stayed unmatched. The germline gives CDR1 WNHNN, CDR2 SYGVQD (reference sequence). CDR3 size: 13 residues. The CDR3 nucleotides are TGCGCCAGCAGTCGACAGGGAAGCACTGAAGCTTTCTTT. It codes for CASSRQGSTEAFF.

The genes are TRBV19 and TRBJ1-2, with no clear D. V was pared by 3 bases and J by 0 bases, with 8 bases between. The CDR3 runs 14 residues. Per germline, CDR1 LNHDA and CDR2 SQIVND (reference sequence). This CDR3 is CASSIPFANYGYTF. CDR3 DNA sequence: TGTGCCAGTAGTATCCCTTTCGCTAACTATGGCTACACCTTC.

The chain recombines TRBV25-1 with TRBJ2-1; 11 bases line up with TRBD1. V lost 6 bases, J lost 6 bases, and 4 bases stayed unmatched. CDR3 length equals 14 residues. The germline gives CDR1 MGHDK, CDR2 SYGVNS. The CDR3: CASRGQGGFNEQFF. The CDR3 DNA is TGTGCCAGCAGGGGACAGGGGGGGTTCAATGAGCAGTTCTTC.

The V call is TRBV4-1, the J call TRBJ1-6; no clear D gene. The germline V gene encodes CDR1 MGHRA and CDR2 YSYEKL. The CDR3 is made up of 15 amino acids. V was trimmed by 0 bases and J by 4 bases, leaving 7 bases between them. The CDR3 loop reads CASSQETEYNSPLHF. In DNA, the CDR3 is TGCGCCAGCAGCCAAGAGACTGAGTATAATTCACCCCTCCACTTT.

V and J are TRBV6-5 and TRBJ1-2; a weak D match, TRBD1 (6 bases). Trimming took off 6 bases at V and 3 bases at J, with 17 bases between the two ends. The germline V gene has CDR1 MNHEY and CDR2 SVGAGI. The CDR3 consists of 15 residues. In DNA, the CDR3 is TGTGCCAGCAGGGGGTTCGGGGAGGGGGACTATGGCTACACCTTC. It translates to CASRGFGEGDYGYTF.

V is TRBV30 and J is TRBJ1-2, with D perhaps TRBD1 (5 bases). This CDR3 is built from 13 residues. Germline V gives CDR1 GTSNPN, CDR2 SVGIG (reference sequence). Trimming left V 3 bases short and J 4 bases short, with 12 bases between. The CDR3 reads CAWSTSGGYGYTF. In DNA form, the CDR3 reads TGTGCCTGGAGCACCTCGGGGGGCTATGGCTACACCTTC.

The rearrangement links TRBV6-5 to TRBJ1-2; 8 positions agree with TRBD1. The CDR3 has 13 amino acids. With V trimmed by 10 bases and J by 8 bases, 12 bases remained unmatched. Germline CDR1 reads MNHEY; CDR2 reads SVGAGI. The CDR3 sequence: CATRETGAGGYTF. Here the CDR3 DNA reads TGTGCCACCAGAGAGACAGGGGCCGGCGGCTACACCTTC.